The T cell receptor (beta chain) under discussion was sequenced for a study of T cell responses to AZD1222 COVID-19 vaccine. Profiling relied on immunoSEQ multiplex PCR, and the TCRdb table lists in-frame clones only, not all of them. The table lists tens of thousands of clones, under 95% of them singletons. Study-level results: Targeting of unmutated variant regions was reportedly seen in nearly half of spike-specific TCRs. Regions 160-218 and 743-854 dominated among vaccine-associated CD4 TCRs spanning spike. At study baseline, merely a handful of AZD1222 recipients were seropositive.

Between the trimmed V and J ends, which lost 0 bases and 1 base, there was a span of 13 bases. This CDR3 is built from 16 residues. Germline CDR1 and CDR2: SGHRS and YFSETQ. As regards this clone: Its cognate antigen is unknown.

The rearrangement joins TRBV5-1 to TRBJ2-5; TRBD1 is a possible D gene (5 bases). The sample consisted of peripheral blood, taken on day 0 of MenACWY control vaccination. This receptor was taken from an adult in good health. DNA of the CDR3: TGCGCCAGCAGCTTGGAAGGGGCCTCACCCCAAGAGACCCAGTACTTC. Its protein is CASSLEGASPQETQYF. Full variable domain (rest looked up from reference TRBV5-1 and TRBJ2-5): KAGVTQTPRYLIKTRGQQVTLSCSPISGHRSVSWYQQTPGQGLQFLFEYFSETQRNKGNFPGRFSGRQFSNSRSEMNVSTLELGDSALYLCASSLEGASPQETQYFGPGTRLLVL.